These 14 T cell receptor beta chains came from one sample sequenced in a study of shared clonotypes between healthy human individuals. The repertoire was sequenced with immunoSEQ multiplex PCR; TCRdb's copy has only in-frame clones and lacks some. The sample holds roughly 2,300,000 clones; less than 95% are singletons and the top ten take approximately 0.39%. Sequenced: naive CD4+ T cells from PBMCs. Subset defined: CD45RA+ positively selected. The origin of the receptors is a man aged 18 to 30 in good health. Some clones in this sample may be carry-over from other donors' samples.

This chain joins TRBV28 and TRBJ2-7; D unresolved. The CDR3 totals 11 residues. The ends were cut back, 10 bases at V and 3 bases at J, with 10 bases in the middle. The germline V gene encodes CDR1 MDHEN and CDR2 SYDVKM. The CDR3 loop reads CATGLVYEQYF. In DNA form, the CDR3 reads TGTGCCACCGGCTTGGTCTACGAGCAGTACTTC.

This clone was found once. The chain joins TRBV29-1 to TRBJ2-3; TRBD2 is a possible D gene (6 bases). CDR1 is SQVTM and CDR2 is ANQGSEA in the germline V gene. The CDR3 spans 15 residues. Trimming took 6 bases from V and 0 from J, leaving 16 bases between them. CDR3 loop: CSVRGTHSSTDTQYF. The CDR3 region has the DNA TGCAGCGTCCGCGGGACGCACTCTAGCACAGATACGCAGTATTTT.

The table lists this clone with a count of one. The rearrangement uses TRBV2 and TRBJ2-3; 14 bases are a match to TRBD2. The CDR3 is 23 residues long. V trimming: 2 bases; J trimming: 0 bases; junction bases outside the gene matches: 19. Per germline, CDR1 SNHLY and CDR2 FYNNEI. This CDR3 reads CASSEWTVPGLAGDPHSTDTQYF. CDR3 sequence (DNA): TGTGCCAGCAGTGAATGGACCGTTCCGGGACTAGCGGGAGACCCACATAGCACAGATACGCAGTATTTT.

Note on this clone: The same CDR3 also results from other DNA sequences found in this sample. The chain carries TRBV7-9 and TRBJ1-5; D remains unclear. This CDR3 has 13 amino acids. Germline loops: CDR1 SEHNR, CDR2 FQNEAQ (reference sequence). The V end lost 1 base, the J end lost 5 bases, and 6 bases lay between the germline ends. The CDR3 loop is CASSLEGDQPQHF. In nucleotides, the CDR3 is TGTGCCAGCAGCTTAGAGGGTGATCAGCCCCAGCATTTT.

The chain joins TRBV11-2 to TRBJ2-5, with a possible D match to TRBD2 (6 bases). Deletions cut 1 base from V and 5 bases from J, with 11 bases between. CDR3 length: 14 amino acids. Germline lookup yields CDR1 SGHAT and CDR2 FQNNGV. CDR3 coding DNA: TGTGCCAGCAGCTTAGTGGAGGGATTGGAGACCCAGTACTTC. Translation gives CASSLVEGLETQYF.

This chain joins TRBV6-4 and TRBJ2-7; 7 bases align to TRBD1. This CDR3 is 13 amino acids long. Germline lookup yields CDR1 MRHNA and CDR2 SNTAGT. The V and J ends lost 9 bases and 2 bases, in that order; junction bases with no gene match: 7. CDR3 coding DNA: TGTGCCAGACCAAGGGGGCAGCCCTACGAGCAGTACTTC. Protein sequence: CARPRGQPYEQYF.

The chain uses TRBV7-2 and TRBJ2-7; D is perhaps TRBD1 (5 bases). Germline V gene lookup returns CDR1 SGHTA and CDR2 FQGNSA. The CDR3 totals 14 residues. V gave up 3 bases and J gave up 5 bases, with 14 bases separating them. CDR3 loop: CASSFYSRANEQYF. As DNA, the CDR3 is TGTGCCAGCAGCTTTTATTCCAGGGCAAACGAGCAGTACTTC.

The gene calls are TRBV9 and TRBJ2-1; 8 nucleotides align to TRBD2. Germline V gives CDR1 SGDLS, CDR2 YYNGEE. The V gene end was trimmed by 4 bases and the J gene end by 0 bases; junction bases not matched to a gene: 3. This CDR3 has 15 residues. CDR3 loop: CASSYTSGSYNEQFF. The CDR3 DNA follows: TGTGCCAGCAGCTATACTAGCGGCTCCTACAATGAGCAGTTCTTC.

V usage is TRBV5-1 and J usage is TRBJ2-7; no firm D call. CDR3 length equals 17 residues. CDR1 and CDR2 (germline): SGHRS, YFSETQ. V shed 2 bases and J shed 3 bases, with 21 bases lying between them. The CDR3 DNA reads as TGCGCCAGCAGCTTTAGTCTGGACGTAGGACGGAACTACGAGCAGTACTTC. Translation gives CASSFSLDVGRNYEQYF.

In regard to this clone: The same CDR3 also results from other DNA sequences found in this sample. V gene TRBV10-3 combines with J gene TRBJ2-2; D is uncertain. Trimming stripped 9 bases from V and 2 bases from J, with 4 bases between. The CDR3 has 11 residues. Germline CDR1 ENHRY, CDR2 SYGVKD. This CDR3 is CAILNTGELFF. In nucleotides, the CDR3 is TGTGCCATTTTAAACACCGGGGAGCTGTTTTTT.

The chain combines TRBV9 with TRBJ2-7; D is undetermined. V was trimmed by 0 bases and J by 3 bases, leaving 7 bases between them. CDR3 length equals 13 residues. Germline V gene data show CDR1 as SGDLS and CDR2 as YYNGEE. This CDR3 reads CASSVDPGYEQYF. The CDR3 DNA follows: TGTGCCAGCAGCGTAGATCCAGGCTACGAGCAGTACTTC.

The chain couples TRBV18 to TRBJ1-2; a weak D match, TRBD1 (6 bases). This CDR3 has 15 amino acids. Germline V lookup: CDR1 KGHSH, CDR2 LQKENI. V lost 3 bases, J lost 2 bases, and 13 bases lay in between. The CDR3 DNA reads TGTGCCAGCTCACCCCAGGACAGTCTCAACTATGGCTACACCTTC. Protein: CASSPQDSLNYGYTF. Together with reference TRBV18 and TRBJ1-2, the CDR3 gives the full variable domain: NAGVMQNPRHLVRRRGQEARLRCSPMKGHSHVYWYRQLPEEGLKFMVYLQKENIIDESGMPKERFSAEFPKEGPSILRIQQVVRGDSAAYFCASSPQDSLNYGYTFGSGTRLTVV.

This clone has only a few counts. The chain employs TRBV28 and TRBJ1-1; no reliable D call. The CDR3 contains 14 residues. V shed 8 bases and J shed 0 bases, with 13 bases lying between them. The germline V gene has CDR1 MDHEN and CDR2 SYDVKM. CDR3 sequence (DNA): TGTGCCAGCGCACCGCAATCAGTGAACACTGAAGCTTTCTTT. Translated, it gives CASAPQSVNTEAFF.

The V call is TRBV27, the J call TRBJ1-1, with D perhaps TRBD1 (6 bases). Deletions cut 5 bases from V and 1 base from J, with 8 bases between. Per germline, CDR1 MNHEY and CDR2 SMNVEV (reference sequence). CDR3 length equals 13 residues. DNA of the CDR3: TGTGCCAGCAGTCAACAGGGGAACACTGAAGCTTTCTTT. Protein sequence: CASSQQGNTEAFF.